This TCR beta chain was identified in a study of shared clonotypes between healthy human individuals. General study points: Richness estimates generally favored naive over memory subsets.

This clone has just one count. Its antigen is as yet unknown. Free of recent acute infections or vaccinations, the donors were healthy HIV-negative adults. Among the donors, all were Caucasian adults who lived in Nashville, Tennessee. The length of the CDR3 is 12 residues. V was clipped by 2 bases and J by 10 bases; unmatched bases: 4. Looked up from germline, CDR1 is MNHNY and CDR2 is SVGAGI (reference sequence). Over several immunoSEQ plates, each subset's genomic DNA was distributed in even portions. This table comes from immunoSEQ multiplex PCR, and its TCRdb copy is limited to in-frame clones, with some not included. This table has about 1 million clones, about 75% appearing once.

Sequences were obtained from memory CD4+ T cells sorted from blood. Specified subset: CD45RA-negative fraction. This clonotype was sampled from a man aged 18 to 29 in good health. The chain has TRBV6-6 and TRBJ1-1; 7 bases are a match to TRBD1. CDR3 protein: CASSYRGQVAFF. CDR3 DNA sequence: TGTGCCAGCAGTTACAGGGGGCAGGTAGCTTTCTTT.